The clone carrying this T cell receptor beta chain was detected many times. Its antigen is not identified. Genomic DNA, serving as template, underwent TCR beta VDJ and CDR3 profiling. TCRdb fed the reads into MiXCR, producing one record per CDR3 protein. This table has about 220,000 distinct CDR3 sequences, about 37% appearing once. The ends lost 6 bases at V and 2 bases at J; junction bases unmatched: 6. Germline CDR1 reads LNHDA; CDR2 reads SQIVND (reference sequence). This CDR3 region has 14 residues. The sample belongs to a study of CD8+CD57+ T cells in acquired aplastic anemia. On the study more broadly: Mean DNA quantity obtained from sorted CD4+ and CD8+ cells was 2.5 to 4 ug. Study observations and caveats: Shared by patients and controls, 25 to 30 CD8+ CDR3s were abundant in patients.

The receptor was isolated from a human donor in good health, serving as a control. Sequences were obtained from sorted CD4+, CD8+, or CD8+CD57+ T cells (not recorded which) from PBMCs. The J gene is TRBJ1-1, the V gene TRBV19, with 7 nucleotides matching TRBD1. CDR3 residues: CASRVQGENTEAFF. Written as DNA, the CDR3 is TGTGCCAGTAGGGTCCAGGGGGAAAACACTGAAGCTTTCTTT.